These 25 T cell receptor beta chains share one sample of origin, sequenced in a study of CD8 T cells in Susac syndrome. Random hexamers were used to reverse transcribe an amount of about 0.45 to 1 ug RNA. MiXCR was run by TCRdb on the immunoSEQ multiplex PCR reads, yielding one entry per CDR3 protein. The sample holds fewer than 200,000 distinct CDR3 sequences, approximately 94% seen once. The sample consisted of CD4+ T cells from PBMCs. The receptors come from a human donor in good health.

The chain links TRBV4-1 to TRBJ2-3; maybe TRBD1 (5 bases). V shed 3 bases and J shed 3 bases, with 10 bases lying between them. CDR3 length: 14 residues. Germline loops: CDR1 MGHRA, CDR2 YSYEKL. The CDR3 DNA sequence: TGCGCCAGCAGCCACAGGGTGGGGACAGATACGCAGTATTTT. It codes for CASSHRVGTDTQYF.

The V and J genes are TRBV5-4 and TRBJ1-1; D is unclear. Germline V CDR1 and CDR2: SGHNT, YYREEE (reference sequence). Trimming pared 0 bases from V and 8 bases from J, leaving 20 bases between. The CDR3 is made up of 16 amino acids. The DNA of the CDR3 is TGTGCCAGCAGCTTGGCCTCGGGTCGAGCCGACGGAGAAGCTTTCTTT. Translating gives CASSLASGRADGEAFF.

CDR3 DNA: TGTGCCAGTAGACTAGCTGGAGAGACCCAGTACTTC. Amino acids: CASRLAGETQYF. V gene TRBV19 combines with J gene TRBJ2-5, with D possibly matching TRBD2 (6 bases). The germline CDR1 and CDR2 sequences are LNHDA and SQIVND (reference sequence). V shed 6 bases and J shed 4 bases, with 9 bases lying between them. The CDR3 loop spans 12 amino acids.

The CDR3 DNA sequence: TGTGCCAGCAGCCGGGGACTAGCGAGCACAGATACGCAGTATTTT. It encodes CASSRGLASTDTQYF. The chain joins TRBV7-9 to TRBJ2-3, with TRBD2 matching 10 bases. Germline CDR1 SEHNR, CDR2 FQNEAQ (reference sequence). Trimming took 5 bases from V and 0 from J; bases not matched to a gene: 2. The CDR3 covers 15 residues.

The sample holds one count of this clonotype. V usage is TRBV12-3 or TRBV12-4 and J usage is TRBJ2-7; maybe TRBD1 (5 bases). The CDR3 has 16 residues. V was pared by 5 bases and J by 0 bases, with 17 bases between. CDR3 nucleotide sequence: TGTGCCAGCAGTGAACGACGGACAATTAGCTCCTACGAGCAGTACTTC. It is translated as CASSERRTISSYEQYF.

V usage is TRBV2 and J usage is TRBJ1-5; a possible D gene is TRBD1 (5 bases). Germline V gene sequence: CDR1 SNHLY, CDR2 FYNNEI. The CDR3 runs to 14 residues. V was shortened by 6 bases and J by 0 bases, with 9 bases between the two germline ends. The CDR3 here is CASSAQVSNQPQHF. The CDR3 DNA sequence: TGTGCCAGCAGCGCACAGGTTAGCAATCAGCCCCAGCATTTT.

The chain uses TRBV2 and TRBJ2-1; D remains ambiguous. Germline V gives CDR1 SNHLY, CDR2 FYNNEI. The V and J ends lost 7 bases and 4 bases respectively, with 14 bases between them. CDR3 length equals 14 residues. DNA of the CDR3: TGTGCCAGCACAGATATCCCTAGATACAATGAGCAGTTCTTC. Protein: CASTDIPRYNEQFF.

The chain has TRBV19 and TRBJ1-2; D unresolved. CDR3 length: 11 amino acids. CDR1 is LNHDA and CDR2 is SQIVND in the germline V gene (reference sequence). V lost 8 bases and J lost 3, with 7 bases in between. The CDR3 sequence is CASGPYYGYTF. CDR3 sequence (DNA): TGTGCCAGTGGACCGTACTATGGCTACACCTTC.

This clonotype has only one observation. CDR3: CASSTRTSGDQETQYF. CDR3 nucleotides: TGTGCCAGCAGTACTCGGACTAGCGGGGACCAAGAGACCCAGTACTTC. This sequence joins TRBV12-3 or TRBV12-4 and TRBJ2-5; 12 positions match TRBD2. The length of the CDR3 is 16 residues. J lost 0 bases, V lost 5 bases, and 4 bases had no gene match.

This chain connects TRBV2 to TRBJ2-3; possible D gene TRBD1, 6 bases. This CDR3 comprises 14 residues. V lost 4 bases, J lost 2 bases, and 10 bases lay in between. CDR1 is SNHLY and CDR2 is FYNNEI in the germline V gene. CDR3 coding DNA: TGTGCCAGCAGTGCCCAGGGGTACACAGATACGCAGTATTTT. Translating it yields CASSAQGYTDTQYF.

The rearrangement uses TRBV6-1 and TRBJ1-1, with D maybe TRBD1 (5 bases). CDR3 length equals 16 residues. Looked up from germline, CDR1 is MNHNS and CDR2 is SASEGT. Trimming took 6 bases from V and 5 from J, leaving 22 bases between them. For the CDR3, the DNA is TGTGCCAGCAGATCGGTAGGAACAGGACCGAAGACTGAAGCTTTCTTT. This translates into CASRSVGTGPKTEAFF.

The chain couples TRBV7-9 to TRBJ2-1, with TRBD1 matching over 7 bases. Germline CDR1 SEHNR, CDR2 FQNEAQ (reference sequence). V shed 5 bases and J 15 bases; nucleotides not matched to a gene: 10. The CDR3 sequence is 12 residues long. The CDR3 loop reads CASSLWDRLLFF. In DNA form, the CDR3 reads TGTGCCAGCAGCCTTTGGGACAGATTGCTGTTCTTC.

This chain joins TRBV19 and TRBJ1-1; the D is unclear. CDR3 size: 13 residues. The germline V gene has CDR1 LNHDA and CDR2 SQIVND (reference sequence). V was clipped by 7 bases and J by 3 bases, with 12 bases between them. This CDR3 reads CASTSGFYTEAFF. The DNA of the CDR3 is TGTGCCAGTACCAGCGGATTTTACACTGAAGCTTTCTTT.

This clonotype appeared a few times. J is TRBJ1-1 and V is TRBV27; D is unresolved. V was shortened by 3 bases and J by 1 base, with 6 bases between the two germline ends. The germline V gene has CDR1 MNHEY and CDR2 SMNVEV (reference sequence). The CDR3 spans 13 residues. The CDR3 sequence is CASSFRENTEAFF. The DNA for the CDR3 is TGTGCCAGCAGTTTTCGGGAGAACACTGAAGCTTTCTTT.

The V and J genes are TRBV5-1 and TRBJ2-3; no firm D call. Looked up from germline, CDR1 is SGHRS and CDR2 is YFSETQ. Between the trimmed V and J ends, which lost 3 bases and 0 bases, there was a span of 11 bases. The length of the CDR3 is 15 residues. The CDR3 nucleotides are TGCGCCAGCAGCTCCGCCCTTTCTAGCACAGATACGCAGTATTTT. Protein sequence: CASSSALSSTDTQYF.

This rearrangement joins TRBV6-5 to TRBJ1-3, with TRBD1 as a possible D gene (6 bases). Trimming cost V 2 bases and J 5 bases, with 13 bases left between them. The germline V gene encodes CDR1 MNHEY and CDR2 SVGAGI. CDR3 length: 15 amino acids. The CDR3 bases are TGTGCCAGCAGTTACGACCGACAGGTTCGAAACACCATATATTTT. Its protein is CASSYDRQVRNTIYF.

The chain joins TRBV7-2 to TRBJ2-7, with D perhaps matching TRBD2 (6 bases). The CDR3 spans 15 residues. Germline V gene sequence: CDR1 SGHTA, CDR2 FQGNSA. V lost 5 bases and J lost 4, with 18 bases in between. DNA for the CDR3: TGTGCCAGCAGCGATCCCCGAGGAGGGAAGTACGAGCAGTACTTC. Its protein is CASSDPRGGKYEQYF.

This clonotype was observed a single time. The genes are TRBV3-1 and TRBJ1-1; D is unresolved. Trimming cost V 7 bases and J 5 bases, with 8 bases left between them. Per the germline V gene, CDR1 is LGHDT and CDR2 is YNNKEL (reference sequence). The CDR3 loop spans 11 amino acids. The CDR3 DNA reads as TGTGCCAGCACCGGCGTTACTGAAGCTTTCTTT. It is translated as CASTGVTEAFF.

The chain combines TRBV2 with TRBJ1-5, with D unresolved. There are 17 residues in the CDR3. The germline V gene encodes CDR1 SNHLY and CDR2 FYNNEI. The germline V and J ends were trimmed by 5 bases and 2 bases, with 19 bases remaining between them. The CDR3 sequence: CASSFQTLAYGNQPQHF. DNA for the CDR3: TGTGCCAGCAGTTTCCAGACCCTCGCATATGGCAATCAGCCCCAGCATTTT.

The chain couples TRBV5-6 to TRBJ1-2; D is unclear. The CDR3 is 15 residues long. V shed 1 base and J shed 1 base, with 11 bases lying between them. CDR1 is SGHDT, CDR2 YYEEEE, per germline. DNA for the CDR3: TGTGCCAGCAGCTTGTTTGCCAGAGATAACTATGGCTACACCTTC. Encoded protein: CASSLFARDNYGYTF.

The chain couples TRBV9 to TRBJ2-3; D is possibly TRBD2 (5 bases). Germline V gene data show CDR1 as SGDLS and CDR2 as YYNGEE. The V end lost 0 bases, the J end lost 9 bases, and 17 bases lay between the germline ends. The CDR3 spans 15 residues. The DNA of the CDR3 is TGTGCCAGCAGCGTAGTGGACTCCGCACGAGAGACGCAGTATTTT. Translating gives CASSVVDSARETQYF.

The CDR3 coding sequence is TGTGCCAGCAGCCCGTCATGGAGGGGTGACAATGAGCAGTTCTTC. Its protein product is CASSPSWRGDNEQFF. The genes are TRBV3-1 and TRBJ2-1; perhaps TRBD2 as D (6 bases). Trimming removed 4 bases from V and 5 bases from J, with 15 bases in between. The CDR3 is 15 residues long. Germline V gene sequence: CDR1 LGHDT, CDR2 YNNKEL (reference sequence).

This chain uses TRBV2 with TRBJ1-5; D is ambiguous. Germline V gene lookup returns CDR1 SNHLY and CDR2 FYNNEI. There are 12 residues in the CDR3. The germline V and J ends were trimmed by 6 bases and 5 bases, with 8 bases remaining between them. DNA of the CDR3: TGTGCCAGCAGCGTGACCGATCAGCCCCAGCATTTT. Amino acids: CASSVTDQPQHF. Complete variable domain (other parts from reference TRBV2 and TRBJ1-5): EPEVTQTPSHQVTQMGQEVILRCVPISNHLYFYWYRQILGQKVEFLVSFYNNEISEKSEIFDDQFSVERPDGSNFTLKIRSTKLEDSAMYFCASSVTDQPQHFGDGTRLSIL.

A single count supports this clonotype. The chain is built from TRBV28 and TRBJ2-7, with D perhaps matching TRBD1 or TRBD2 (5 bases each). The germline gives CDR1 MDHEN, CDR2 SYDVKM. The CDR3 runs to 12 residues. V lost 8 bases and J lost 6, with 14 bases in between. For the CDR3, the DNA is TGTGCCAGCTCCCCTGACAGCGGCGAGCAGTACGTC. It specifies CASSPDSGEQYV.

The rearrangement joins TRBV25-1 to TRBJ1-5; perhaps TRBD1 as D (5 bases). Trimming left V 6 bases short and J 5 bases short, with 14 bases between. Germline V gives CDR1 MGHDK, CDR2 SYGVNS. The CDR3 consists of 14 residues. Written as DNA, the CDR3 is TGTGCCAGCAGGGGCCCGGGGCCTCATCAGCCCCAGCATTTT. Amino acids: CASRGPGPHQPQHF.